The present TCR beta chain was sequenced within a study of early T cells in non-severe SARS-CoV-2 infection. Study summary: The sequenced material was bulk RNA from unsorted whole blood, and its chains were unpaired.

TCRdb recomputed calls from the 5' RACE reads with MiXCR, one row per CDR3 protein. The sample comprises fewer than 80,000 distinct CDR3 sequences, about 10% of which are singletons, and 5.9% rests with the top ten. The CDR3 sequence is 13 residues long. V trimming: 6 bases; J trimming: 8 bases; junction bases outside the gene matches: 6. The germline gives CDR1 DFQATT, CDR2 SNEGSKA (reference sequence). This clonotype was counted many times. The sample comprised whole blood. The clonotype comes from an adult who was a healthcare worker with PCR-confirmed SARS-CoV-2 infection or an uninfected control (not recorded which). This chain joins TRBV20-1 and TRBJ2-1; TRBD1 agrees at 11 bases. The CDR3 DNA reads TGCAGTGCGAGGACAGGGGGCATCTATGAGCAGTTCTTC. Translated, it gives CSARTGGIYEQFF.